A single sample gave rise to the 11 T cell receptor beta chains below, sequenced in a study of technical replicates of blood from a handful of donors. The data were produced by immunoSEQ multiplex PCR, yet TCRdb's version contains in-frame clones alone and is incomplete. The sample holds around 84,000 clones, 98% seen once. The sample was T cells isolated from PBMCs. These TCRs come from a human donor in good health.

This rearrangement joins TRBV5-4 to TRBJ1-2, with D possibly matching TRBD1 (5 bases). With 4 bases removed from V and 2 bases from J, the gap between germline ends came to 9 bases. The V gene's germline CDR1 is SGHNT and CDR2 YYREEE (reference sequence). This CDR3 region has 13 residues. CDR3 protein: CASSVDTNYGYTF. CDR3 nucleotides: TGTGCCAGCAGCGTGGACACGAACTATGGCTACACCTTC.

The chain combines TRBV4-1 with TRBJ2-4; D not certain. Trimming removed 1 base from V and 3 bases from J, with 19 bases in between. Germline CDR1 reads MGHRA; CDR2 reads YSYEKL. There are 18 residues in the CDR3. The CDR3 DNA follows: TGCGCCAGCAGCCAAGGCATCATCGAGGTGAATCGCAAAAACATTCAGTACTTC. Its translation is CASSQGIIEVNRKNIQYF.

This sequence joins TRBV11-2 and TRBJ1-1; D gene ambiguous. Germline lookup yields CDR1 SGHAT and CDR2 FQNNGV. Trimming took off 1 base at V and 4 bases at J, with 7 bases between the two ends. The CDR3 has 13 residues. The chain's CDR3 is CASSLVVRTEAFF. CDR3 nucleotide sequence: TGTGCCAGCAGCTTAGTCGTGCGCACTGAAGCTTTCTTT.

CDR3 nucleotide sequence: TGTGCCAGCAGCTTGCGTTTGGAGCAGTACTTC. Its translation is CASSLRLEQYF. The chain combines TRBV11-2 with TRBJ2-7; D not certain. The CDR3 covers 11 residues. Per germline, CDR1 SGHAT and CDR2 FQNNGV. Deletions cut 3 bases from V and 7 bases from J, with 7 bases between. Full variable domain (rest looked up from reference TRBV11-2 and TRBJ2-7): EAGVAQSPRYKIIEKRQSVAFWCNPISGHATLYWYQQILGQGPKLLIQFQNNGVVDDSQLPKDRFSAERLKGVDSTLKIQPAKLEDSAVYLCASSLRLEQYFGPGTRLTVT.

This chain uses TRBV28 with TRBJ2-3; 8 bases fit TRBD1. The CDR3 runs 15 residues. CDR1 is MDHEN and CDR2 is SYDVKM in the germline V gene. J was trimmed by 3 bases and V by 2 bases; bases with no gene match: 4. The CDR3 DNA reads as TGTGCCAGCAGTTTACCCCAGGGGGCGACAGATACGCAGTATTTT. It is translated as CASSLPQGATDTQYF.

The chain couples TRBV11-2 to TRBJ2-7; D may be TRBD1 (6 bases). The CDR3 spans 14 residues. Trimming pared 1 base from V and 2 bases from J, leaving 9 bases between. The germline V gene encodes CDR1 SGHAT and CDR2 FQNNGV. The CDR3 DNA follows: TGTGCCAGCAGCTTAGTAACAGGGCCCTACGAGCAGTACTTC. Translated: CASSLVTGPYEQYF.

The genes are TRBV9 and TRBJ1-5; 11 nucleotides match TRBD1. V lost 4 bases and J lost 5; bases outside the gene matches: 5. Germline V gene data show CDR1 as SGDLS and CDR2 as YYNGEE. The CDR3 consists of 15 residues. The CDR3 bases are TGTGCCAGCAGCCCAACGGGACAGGGGGATCAGCCCCAGCATTTT. Its translation: CASSPTGQGDQPQHF.

The rearrangement joins TRBV29-1 to TRBJ1-2; TRBD1 matches 9 bases. Germline assignment: CDR1 SQVTM and CDR2 ANQGSEA. V lost 4 bases and J lost 8; bases outside the gene matches: 14. The CDR3 has 15 amino acids. The CDR3 reads CSVVGLGQGMGGYTF. The CDR3 DNA reads as TGCAGCGTTGTCGGTCTAGGACAGGGGATGGGCGGCTACACCTTC.

This chain joins TRBV7-9 and TRBJ1-1; D may be TRBD1 (6 bases). The length of the CDR3 is 14 residues. Deletions cut 5 bases from V and 0 bases from J, with 10 bases between. CDR1 SEHNR and CDR2 FQNEAQ come from the germline V gene (reference sequence). DNA of the CDR3: TGTGCCAGCAGCCCGACAGGACTGAACACTGAAGCTTTCTTT. Translated: CASSPTGLNTEAFF.

This sequence joins TRBV2 and TRBJ2-7; tentatively, D is TRBD1 (5 bases). Trimming left V 6 bases short and J 1 base short, with 16 bases between. The CDR3 is made up of 15 amino acids. Germline loops: CDR1 SNHLY, CDR2 FYNNEI. The CDR3 loop is CASRPRDGPSYEQYF. CDR3 nucleotide sequence: TGTGCCAGCAGGCCCAGGGATGGGCCGTCCTACGAGCAGTACTTC. The whole variable domain, filled in from reference TRBV2 and TRBJ2-7, reads EPEVTQTPSHQVTQMGQEVILRCVPISNHLYFYWYRQILGQKVEFLVSFYNNEISEKSEIFDDQFSVERPDGSNFTLKIRSTKLEDSAMYFCASRPRDGPSYEQYFGPGTRLTVT.

The rearrangement joins TRBV11-2 to TRBJ2-7; 9 bases fit TRBD1. The length of the CDR3 is 14 residues. CDR1 is SGHAT, CDR2 FQNNGV, per germline. V gave up 4 bases and J gave up 5 bases; unmatched junction bases: 6. This CDR3 is CASSSLGQGNEQYF. The CDR3 region has the DNA TGTGCCAGCAGCTCACTGGGACAGGGAAACGAGCAGTACTTC.